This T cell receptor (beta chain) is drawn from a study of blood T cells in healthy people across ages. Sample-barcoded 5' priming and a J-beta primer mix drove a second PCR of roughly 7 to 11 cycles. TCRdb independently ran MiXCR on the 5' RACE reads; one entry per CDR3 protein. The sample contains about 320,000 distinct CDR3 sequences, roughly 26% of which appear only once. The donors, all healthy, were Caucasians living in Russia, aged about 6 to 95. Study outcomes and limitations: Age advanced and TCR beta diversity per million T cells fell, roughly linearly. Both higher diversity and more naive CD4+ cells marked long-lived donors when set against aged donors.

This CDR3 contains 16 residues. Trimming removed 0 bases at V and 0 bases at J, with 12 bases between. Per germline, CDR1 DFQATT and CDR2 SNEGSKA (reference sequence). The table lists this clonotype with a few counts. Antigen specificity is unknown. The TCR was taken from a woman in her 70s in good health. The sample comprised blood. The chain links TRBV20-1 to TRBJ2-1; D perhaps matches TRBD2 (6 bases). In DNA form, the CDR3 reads TGCAGTGCTAGAGAGGGGGGACGGAGCTCCTACAATGAGCAGTTCTTC. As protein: CSAREGGRSSYNEQFF.